This T cell receptor (beta chain) was profiled in a study of long-term antiretroviral therapy in people with HIV. As for the study in general: The 2015 recommendation for immediate ART came about a decade after the earliest samples.

General study results and limits: Versus controls, repertoires in people with HIV had narrower CDR3 length ranges.

Each donor provided at least one pre-ART PBMC sample and at least two post-ART PBMC samples. Specimens carried about 0.85-10 million cryopreserved PBMC before DNA extraction. This CDR3 is built from 15 residues. Trimming removed 6 bases at V and 8 bases at J, with 19 bases between. Germline V CDR1 and CDR2: MNHNY, SVGAGI (reference sequence). The immunoSEQ assay was v3.0, run at survey level. Sequencing used immunoSEQ multiplex PCR; TCRdb keeps in-frame clones, though not all of them. The sample consists of about 14,000 clones, over 70% of them appearing once. This clone was picked up one time. The antigen is not known.

This sequence originates from a man aged 35 to 55 with HIV. The V call is TRBV6-6, the J call TRBJ1-4; the D gene is possibly TRBD1 (5 bases). The source material was unsorted PBMCs, sampled 1.3 years before starting antiretroviral therapy. CDR3 DNA sequence: TGTGCCAGCAGGGGAACAGGACGCGAGGGGGAAAAACTGTTTTTT. Translated: CASRGTGREGEKLFF.